The 12 T cell receptor beta chains presented below share a single source sample, sequenced in a study of beta chain features in type 1 diabetes. As every portion of the isolated RNA was reverse transcribed, the sequencing read expressed TCRB transcripts. The table came from immunoSEQ multiplex PCR; TCRdb's copy has only in-frame clones and leaves some out. The table records about 240,000 clones, 25% to 35% of them present only once. Source material: central memory CD4+ T cells from blood. The receptors originated from a man aged 25-45 years in good health.

The chain couples TRBV4-1 to TRBJ2-3; possible D gene TRBD2, 6 bases. Per germline, CDR1 MGHRA and CDR2 YSYEKL. Trimming stripped 1 base from V and 0 bases from J, with 11 bases between. The CDR3 is made up of 16 amino acids. The CDR3 DNA reads TGCGCCAGCAGCCAAGCGGCGGGGATGAGCACAGATACGCAGTATTTT. This translates into CASSQAAGMSTDTQYF.

This clone has a handful of counts. The gene calls are TRBV5-6 and TRBJ2-3; D perhaps matches TRBD1 (6 bases). Trimming took 4 bases from V and 4 from J, leaving 22 bases between them. The germline gives CDR1 SGHDT, CDR2 YYEEEE. The CDR3 runs 17 residues. DNA for the CDR3: TGTGCCAGCAGCAGCCAGGGGACGGCCCCTCTTGCAGATACGCAGTATTTT. The encoded protein is CASSSQGTAPLADTQYF.

The rearrangement joins TRBV29-1 to TRBJ2-5; 7 bases are shared with TRBD1. Germline V gives CDR1 SQVTM, CDR2 ANQGSEA. This CDR3 contains 14 residues. Trimming removed 6 bases from V and 5 bases from J; junction bases left unmatched: 12. The CDR3 sequence: CSVKGAPEPETQYF. The CDR3 DNA is TGCAGCGTCAAGGGGGCCCCCGAGCCGGAGACCCAGTACTTC.

This clone was seen a few times. V usage is TRBV10-3 and J usage is TRBJ1-2, with D uncertain. The CDR3 sequence is 13 residues long. Germline V gene data show CDR1 as ENHRY and CDR2 as SYGVKD. Trimming pared 2 bases from V and 2 bases from J, leaving 6 bases between. The CDR3 here is CAISETENYGYTF. DNA for the CDR3: TGTGCCATCAGTGAGACTGAAAACTATGGCTACACCTTC.

This clone turned up a few times. The chain employs TRBV30 and TRBJ1-2, with 8 bases identical to TRBD1. Germline CDR1 GTSNPN, CDR2 SVGIG (reference sequence). J lost 12 bases, V lost 7 bases, and 13 bases had no gene match. This CDR3 comprises 12 residues. CDR3 DNA: TGTGCCTCAACACAATCAGGGGGCATCGACACCTTC. Translated: CASTQSGGIDTF.

The V gene is TRBV7-2, the J gene TRBJ2-5, with D perhaps given as TRBD1 or TRBD2 (5 bases each). V dropped 1 base and J dropped 5 bases, with 14 bases sitting between them. The germline V gene encodes CDR1 SGHTA and CDR2 FQGNSA. This CDR3 region has 15 residues. The CDR3 DNA reads TGTGCCAGCAGCTTAGGGGGGAAACGTGAGGAGACCCAGTACTTC. Residues: CASSLGGKREETQYF. The full variable domain, rest sourced from reference TRBV7-2 and TRBJ2-5, is GAGVSQSPSNKVTEKGKDVELRCDPISGHTALYWYRQSLGQGLEFLIYFQGNSAPDKSGLPSDRFSAERTGGSVSTLTIQRTQQEDSAVYLCASSLGGKREETQYFGPGTRLLVL.

This clone was seen only a few times. The rearrangement joins TRBV7-9 to TRBJ1-2, with D unclear. The CDR3 covers 14 residues. V lost 5 bases and J 5 bases, leaving 15 bases between the germline ends. CDR1 is SEHNR, CDR2 FQNEAQ, per germline (reference sequence). The CDR3 reads CASSELGLVYGYTF. DNA for the CDR3: TGTGCCAGCAGCGAATTGGGATTGGTTTATGGCTACACCTTC. The full variable domain, its missing parts supplied by reference TRBV7-9 and TRBJ1-2, is DTGVSQNPRHKITKRGQNVTFRCDPISEHNRLYWYRQTLGQGPEFLTYFQNEAQLEKSRLLSDRFSAERPKGSFSTLEIQRTEQGDSAMYLCASSELGLVYGYTFGSGTRLTVV.

This clone has more than one count but fewer than ten. This chain links TRBV7-6 with TRBJ2-1; weak D call: TRBD2 (6 bases). Germline V lookup: CDR1 SGHVS, CDR2 FNYEAQ. The V end was cut by 8 bases, the J end by 7 bases, with 15 bases between. The CDR3 covers 13 residues. Here the CDR3 DNA reads TGTGCCAGCGCCCGCTCTCGGGAGAATGAGCAGTTCTTC. Its protein product is CASARSRENEQFF.

V usage is TRBV28 and J usage is TRBJ1-2; D call uncertain. Germline-derived CDR1 and CDR2 are MDHEN and SYDVKM. V lost 3 bases and J 3 bases, leaving 5 bases between the germline ends. The CDR3 spans 12 residues. The CDR3 DNA reads as TGTGCCAGCAGTTTGGGTGACTATGGCTACACCTTC. It yields the protein CASSLGDYGYTF.

This clone came up a few times. A junction boundary mismatches the germline segment, possibly from a read error. J is TRBJ2-4 and V is TRBV10-3; D tentatively fits TRBD1 or TRBD2 (5 bases each). The CDR3 has 14 amino acids. CDR1 is ENHRY and CDR2 is SYGVKD in the germline V gene. This CDR3 reads CAISDSVGENNQYF. CDR3 in DNA: TGTGCCATCAGTGATTCGGTGGGGGAGAACAATCAGTACTTC.

The sample holds a few counts of this clone. The chain recombines TRBV7-8 with TRBJ2-7, with a tentative D call TRBD2 (6 bases). Deletions cut 3 bases from V and 0 bases from J, with 12 bases between. From germline, CDR1 is SGHVS and CDR2 FQNEAQ. This CDR3 spans 15 amino acids. The CDR3 is CASSFDPEGSYEQYF. The CDR3 DNA reads as TGTGCCAGCAGCTTCGACCCGGAGGGCTCCTACGAGCAGTACTTC.

The V gene is TRBV5-8, the J gene TRBJ1-5; 7 bases align to TRBD1. J was trimmed by 2 bases and V by 6 bases; bases with no gene match: 8. The CDR3 spans 15 residues. The germline gives CDR1 SGHTS, CDR2 YDEGEE. The CDR3 DNA reads TGTGCCAGCACCAGCAGGGGGGACGGCAATCAGCCCCAGCATTTT. Protein sequence: CASTSRGDGNQPQHF. Together with reference TRBV5-8 and TRBJ1-5, the CDR3 gives the full variable domain: EAGVTQSPTHLIKTRGQQATLRCSPISGHTSVYWYQQALGLGLQFLLWYDEGEERNRGNFPPRFSGRQFPNYSSELNVNALELEDSALYLCASTSRGDGNQPQHFGDGTRLSIL.